This T cell receptor beta chain is from a study of cytomegalovirus exposure and HLA in healthy donors. Trimming stripped 3 bases from V and 1 base from J, with 10 bases between. Germline V gene data show CDR1 as LNHDA and CDR2 as SQIVND (reference sequence). The CDR3 has 15 amino acids. Researchers ran the PCR with 60 Vbeta and 13 Jbeta primers. Sequencing used immunoSEQ multiplex PCR; TCRdb keeps in-frame clones, though not all of them. In the table there are 100,000 to 150,000 clones, roughly four fifths of which are singletons. What was sequenced was PBMCs. This clonotype was sampled from a male donor in good health and CMV-seronegative. V gene TRBV19 combines with J gene TRBJ1-5; no clear D. CDR3 in amino acids: CASSISGLSNQPQHF. In DNA, the CDR3 is TGTGCCAGTAGTATCTCGGGGTTAAGCAATCAGCCCCAGCATTTT.